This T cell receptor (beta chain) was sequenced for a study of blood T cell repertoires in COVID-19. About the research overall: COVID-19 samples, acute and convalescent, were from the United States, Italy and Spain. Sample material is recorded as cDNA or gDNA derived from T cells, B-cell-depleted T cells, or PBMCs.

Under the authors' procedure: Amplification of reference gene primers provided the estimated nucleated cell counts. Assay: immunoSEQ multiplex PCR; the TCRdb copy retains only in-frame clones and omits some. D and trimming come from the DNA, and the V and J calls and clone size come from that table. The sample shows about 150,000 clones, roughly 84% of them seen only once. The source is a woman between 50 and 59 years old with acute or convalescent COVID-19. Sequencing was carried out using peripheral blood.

The CDR3 spells CASSQMAGLATNYEQYF. In DNA, the CDR3 is TGTGCCAGCAGCCAGATGGCTGGACTAGCGACAAACTACGAGCAGTACTTC. The chain employs TRBV4-2 and TRBJ2-7, with TRBD2 identical over 9 bases. CDR3 size: 17 residues. Germline CDR1 reads LGHNA; CDR2 reads YNFKEQ. The V gene end was trimmed by 3 bases and the J gene end by 3 bases; junction bases not matched to a gene: 12.